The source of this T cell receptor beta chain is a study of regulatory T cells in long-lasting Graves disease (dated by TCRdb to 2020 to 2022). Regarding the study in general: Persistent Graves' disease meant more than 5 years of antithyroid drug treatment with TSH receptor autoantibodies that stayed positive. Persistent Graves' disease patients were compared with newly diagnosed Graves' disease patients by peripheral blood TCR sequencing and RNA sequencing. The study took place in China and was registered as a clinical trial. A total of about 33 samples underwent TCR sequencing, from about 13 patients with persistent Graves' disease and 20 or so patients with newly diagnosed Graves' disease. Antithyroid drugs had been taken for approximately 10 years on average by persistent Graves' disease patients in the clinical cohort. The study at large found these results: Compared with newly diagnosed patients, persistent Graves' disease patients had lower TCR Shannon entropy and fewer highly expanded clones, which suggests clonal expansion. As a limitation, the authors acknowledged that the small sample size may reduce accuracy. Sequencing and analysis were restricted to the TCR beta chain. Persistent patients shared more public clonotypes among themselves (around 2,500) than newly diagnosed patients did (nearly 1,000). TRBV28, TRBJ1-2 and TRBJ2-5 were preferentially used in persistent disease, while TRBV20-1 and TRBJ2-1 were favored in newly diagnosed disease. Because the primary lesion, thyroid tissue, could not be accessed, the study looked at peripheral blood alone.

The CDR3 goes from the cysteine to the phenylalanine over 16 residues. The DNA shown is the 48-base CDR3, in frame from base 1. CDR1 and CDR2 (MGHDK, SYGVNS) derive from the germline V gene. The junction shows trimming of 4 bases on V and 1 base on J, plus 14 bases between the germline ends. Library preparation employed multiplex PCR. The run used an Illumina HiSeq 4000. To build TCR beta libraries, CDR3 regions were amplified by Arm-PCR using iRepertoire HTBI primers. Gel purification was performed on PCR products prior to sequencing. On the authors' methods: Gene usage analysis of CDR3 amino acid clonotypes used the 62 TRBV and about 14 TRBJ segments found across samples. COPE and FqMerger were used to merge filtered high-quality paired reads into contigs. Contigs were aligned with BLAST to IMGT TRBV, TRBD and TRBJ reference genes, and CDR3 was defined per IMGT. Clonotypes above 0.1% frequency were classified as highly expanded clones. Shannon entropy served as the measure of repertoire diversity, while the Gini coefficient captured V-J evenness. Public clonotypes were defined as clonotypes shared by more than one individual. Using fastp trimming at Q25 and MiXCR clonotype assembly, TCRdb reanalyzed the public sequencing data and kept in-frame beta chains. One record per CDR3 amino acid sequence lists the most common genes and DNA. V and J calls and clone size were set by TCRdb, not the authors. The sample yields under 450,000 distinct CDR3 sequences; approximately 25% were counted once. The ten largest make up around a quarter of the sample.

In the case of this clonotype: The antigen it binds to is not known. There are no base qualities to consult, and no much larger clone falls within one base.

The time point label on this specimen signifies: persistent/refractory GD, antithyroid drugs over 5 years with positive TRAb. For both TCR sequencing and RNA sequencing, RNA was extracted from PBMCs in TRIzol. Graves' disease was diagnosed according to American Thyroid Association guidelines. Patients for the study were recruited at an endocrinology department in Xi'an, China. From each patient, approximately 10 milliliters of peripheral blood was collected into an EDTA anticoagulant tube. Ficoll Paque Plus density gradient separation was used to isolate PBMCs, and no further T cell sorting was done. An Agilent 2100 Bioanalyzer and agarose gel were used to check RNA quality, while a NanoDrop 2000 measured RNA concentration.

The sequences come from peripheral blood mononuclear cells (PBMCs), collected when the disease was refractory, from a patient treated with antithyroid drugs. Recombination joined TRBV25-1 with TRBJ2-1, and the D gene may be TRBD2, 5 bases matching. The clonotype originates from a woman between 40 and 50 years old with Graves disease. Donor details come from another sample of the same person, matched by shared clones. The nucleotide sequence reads TGTGCCAGCAGTGTGGCGGGCAGCGTGTCCTACAATGAGCAGTTCTTC. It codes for CASSVAGSVSYNEQFF.